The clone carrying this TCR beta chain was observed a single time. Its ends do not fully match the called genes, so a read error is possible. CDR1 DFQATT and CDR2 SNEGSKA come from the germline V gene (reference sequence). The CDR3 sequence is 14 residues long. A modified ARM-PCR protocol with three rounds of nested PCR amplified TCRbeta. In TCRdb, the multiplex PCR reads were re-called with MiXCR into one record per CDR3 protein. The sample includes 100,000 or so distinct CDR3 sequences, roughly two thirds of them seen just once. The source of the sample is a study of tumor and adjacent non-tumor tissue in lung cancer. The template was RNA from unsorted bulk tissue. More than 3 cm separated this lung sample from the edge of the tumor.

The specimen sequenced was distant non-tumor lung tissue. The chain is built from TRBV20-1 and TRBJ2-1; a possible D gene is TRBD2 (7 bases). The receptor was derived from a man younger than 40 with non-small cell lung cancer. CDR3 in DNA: TGCAGTGCAGATAGAGGGGGGGCCTACAATGTGCAGTTCTTC. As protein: CSADRGGAYNVQFF.